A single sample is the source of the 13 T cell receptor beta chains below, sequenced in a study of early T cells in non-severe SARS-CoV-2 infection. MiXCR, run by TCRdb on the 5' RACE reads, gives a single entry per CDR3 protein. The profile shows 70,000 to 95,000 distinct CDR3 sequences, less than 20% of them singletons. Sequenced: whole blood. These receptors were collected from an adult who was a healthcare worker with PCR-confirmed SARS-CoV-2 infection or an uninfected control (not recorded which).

CDR3 nucleotides: TGTGCCAGCAGCCATAGACAGACAACTAACTATGGCTACACCTTC. Its protein is CASSHRQTTNYGYTF. The V gene is TRBV3-1, the J gene TRBJ1-2, with D maybe TRBD1 (5 bases). Germline CDR1 LGHDT, CDR2 YNNKEL (reference sequence). CDR3 length equals 15 residues. V gave up 3 bases and J gave up 0 bases, with 11 bases separating them. Drawing the rest from reference TRBV3-1 and TRBJ1-2, the complete variable domain is DTAVSQTPKYLVTQMGNDKSIKCEQNLGHDTMYWYKQDSKKFLKIMFSYNNKELIINETVPNRFSPKSPDKAHLNLHINSLELGDSAVYFCASSHRQTTNYGYTFGSGTRLTVV.

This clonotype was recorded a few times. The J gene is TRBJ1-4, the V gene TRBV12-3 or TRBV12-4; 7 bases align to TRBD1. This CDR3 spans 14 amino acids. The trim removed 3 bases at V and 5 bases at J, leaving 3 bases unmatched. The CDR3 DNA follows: TGTGCCAGCAGTTTCGGGACAGTGAATGAAAAACTGTTTTTT. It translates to CASSFGTVNEKLFF.

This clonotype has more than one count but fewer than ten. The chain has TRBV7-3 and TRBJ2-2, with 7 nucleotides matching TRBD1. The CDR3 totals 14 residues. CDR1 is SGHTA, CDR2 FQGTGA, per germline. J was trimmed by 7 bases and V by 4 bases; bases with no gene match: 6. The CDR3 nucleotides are TGTGCCAGCAGCTCACAGGGGTTCAACGGGGAGCTGTTTTTT. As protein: CASSSQGFNGELFF.

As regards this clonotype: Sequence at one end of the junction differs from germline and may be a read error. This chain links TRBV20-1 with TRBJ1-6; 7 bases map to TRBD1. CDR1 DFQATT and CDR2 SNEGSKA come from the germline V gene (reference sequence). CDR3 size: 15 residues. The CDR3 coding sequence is TGCAGTGCTAGCGCCGGGAGACAGGGCGGTTCACCCCTCCGCTTT. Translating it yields CSASAGRQGGSPLRF.

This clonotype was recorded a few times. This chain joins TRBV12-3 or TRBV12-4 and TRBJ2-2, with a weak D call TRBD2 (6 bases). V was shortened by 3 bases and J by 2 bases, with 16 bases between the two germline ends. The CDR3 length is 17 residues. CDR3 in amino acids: CASSFVPGLLNTGELFF. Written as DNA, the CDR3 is TGTGCCAGCAGTTTCGTACCGGGACTTCTAAACACCGGGGAGCTGTTTTTT.

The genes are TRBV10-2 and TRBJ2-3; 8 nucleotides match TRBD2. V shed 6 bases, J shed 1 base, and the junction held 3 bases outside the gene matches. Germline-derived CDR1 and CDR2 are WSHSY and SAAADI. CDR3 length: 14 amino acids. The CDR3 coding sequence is TGCGCCAGCAGCGAAGCGGGGGGCACAGATACGCAGTATTTT. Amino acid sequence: CASSEAGGTDTQYF.

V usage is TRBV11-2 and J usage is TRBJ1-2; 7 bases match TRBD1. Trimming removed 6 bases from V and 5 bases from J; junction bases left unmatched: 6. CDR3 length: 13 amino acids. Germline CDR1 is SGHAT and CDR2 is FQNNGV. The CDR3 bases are TGTGCCAGCAGGGGACAGAGGTTATATGGCTACACCTTC. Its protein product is CASRGQRLYGYTF.

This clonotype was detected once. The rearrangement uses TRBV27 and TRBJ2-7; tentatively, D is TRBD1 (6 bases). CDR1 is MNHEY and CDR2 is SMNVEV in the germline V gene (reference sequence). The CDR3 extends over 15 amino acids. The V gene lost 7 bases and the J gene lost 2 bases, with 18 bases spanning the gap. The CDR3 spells CASKASWTVTYEQYF. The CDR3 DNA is TGTGCCAGCAAGGCTTCTTGGACAGTCACCTACGAGCAGTACTTC.

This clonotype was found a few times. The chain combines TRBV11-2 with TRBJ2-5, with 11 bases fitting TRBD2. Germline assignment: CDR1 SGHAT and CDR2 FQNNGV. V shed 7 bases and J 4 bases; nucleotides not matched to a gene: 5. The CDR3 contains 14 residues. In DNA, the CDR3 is TGTGCCAGCAAAGCCGGGACTAGCGGAGAGACCCAGTACTTC. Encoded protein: CASKAGTSGETQYF.

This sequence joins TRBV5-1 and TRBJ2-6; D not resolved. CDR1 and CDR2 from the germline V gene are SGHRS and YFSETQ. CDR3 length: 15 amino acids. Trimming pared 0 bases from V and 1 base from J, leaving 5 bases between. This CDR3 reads CASSLGASGANVLTF. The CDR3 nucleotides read TGCGCCAGCAGCTTGGGGGCATCTGGGGCCAACGTCCTGACTTTC.

The CDR3: CASSVQGGEQFF. In nucleotides, the CDR3 is TGTGCCAGTAGTGTCCAGGGGGGTGAGCAGTTCTTC. The rearrangement uses TRBV19 and TRBJ2-1; a possible D gene is TRBD1 (7 bases). This CDR3 region has 12 residues. The V gene's germline CDR1 is LNHDA and CDR2 SQIVND (reference sequence). Trimming took 5 bases from V and 9 from J, leaving 11 bases between them. The complete variable domain, with remaining parts taken from reference TRBV19 and TRBJ2-1, reads DGGITQSPKYLFRKEGQNVTLSCEQNLNHDAMYWYRQDPGQGLRLIYYSQIVNDFQKGDIAEGYSVSREKKESFPLTVTSAQKNPTAFYLCASSVQGGEQFFGPGTRLTVL.

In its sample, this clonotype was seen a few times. The DNA of the CDR3 is TGTGCCAGCAGCTTACCAGGTTTTGGAGAGACCCAGTACTTC. This sequence encodes CASSLPGFGETQYF. V usage is TRBV7-9 and J usage is TRBJ2-5; D remains ambiguous. Germline CDR1 is SEHNR and CDR2 is FQNEAQ (reference sequence). This CDR3 comprises 14 residues. V was shortened by 2 bases and J by 4 bases, with 11 bases between the two germline ends.

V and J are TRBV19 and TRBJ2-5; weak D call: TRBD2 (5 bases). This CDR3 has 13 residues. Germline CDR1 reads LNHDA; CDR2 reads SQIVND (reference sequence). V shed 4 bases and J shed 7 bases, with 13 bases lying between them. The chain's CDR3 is CASSKGDVRTQYF. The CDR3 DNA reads TGTGCCAGTAGTAAGGGAGACGTTAGGACCCAGTACTTC.